The clone carrying this T cell receptor beta chain showed up just a few times. The target antigen is unknown. The data originate from a study of blood T cells in healthy people across ages. Study-wide findings and caveats: Roughly linear declines in TCR beta diversity per million T cells occurred with age.

For the second PCR, which ran for roughly 7 to 11 cycles, a sample-barcoded 5' primer and a J-beta primer mix were used. TCRdb re-analysed the 5' RACE reads in MiXCR, keeping a single row per CDR3 protein. The sample contains almost 1 million distinct CDR3 sequences, roughly 51% of which appear only once. Caucasian individuals from Russia who were healthy and aged about 6 to 90 acted as donors. The ends were cut back, 0 bases at V and 4 bases at J, with 12 bases in the middle. The length of the CDR3 is 15 residues. Germline CDR1 reads MGHRA; CDR2 reads YSYEKL. This receptor was taken from a woman aged 55-69 years in good health. V usage is TRBV4-1 and J usage is TRBJ2-5; D is unresolved. Sequences were obtained from blood. Here the CDR3 DNA reads TGCGCCAGCAGCCAAGATCGCTACGTGGGAGAGACCCAGTACTTC. Its translation is CASSQDRYVGETQYF.